This T cell receptor beta chain emerged from a study of molecular identifiers for immune sequencing clone quantification. Study-wide context: Four of five splits of RNA from around 18,000 or 91,000 naive CD8 cells were sequenced in replicates.

Preparation of naive CD8 libraries involved about 19,000 to 1,100,000 sorted cells and 10%, 30% or 50% RNA. As previously described, bulk TCR libraries were made using listed TCR primers. From the PCR reads, TCRdb called clonotypes with MiXCR, one entry per CDR3 protein. The table lists hundreds of thousands of distinct CDR3 sequences, 15% to 20% of them singletons. This clonotype was detected many times. The sequenced sample consisted of naive CD8+ T cells from blood, with Jurkat cell RNA spiked in. Subset in this sample: FACS-sorted CD8+CD4-CCR7+CD45RA+ naive T cells. The sequence was obtained from a human donor in good health. Some libraries in this study had Jurkat cell RNA spiked in.

CDR3 DNA: TGTGCCACCAGCAGAGGGCCGGGACAGGGCACAGATACGCAGTATTTT. Translated, it gives CATSRGPGQGTDTQYF. The chain recombines TRBV15 with TRBJ2-3, with 8 bases aligning to TRBD1. V was pared by 1 base and J by 1 base, with 4 bases of the junction left unmatched. The CDR3 has 16 amino acids. Germline V lookup: CDR1 LNHNV, CDR2 YYDKDF (reference sequence).